One sample yielded the 7 T cell receptor beta chains listed below, sequenced in a study of OX40 agonist ivuxolimab in advanced cancers. This table comes from immunoSEQ multiplex PCR, and its TCRdb copy is limited to in-frame clones, with some not included. The sample has roughly 16,000 clones; 60% to 85% are singletons. The starting material was CD4+ or CD8+ T cells sorted from blood, obtained in a trial of the OX40 agonist ivuxolimab. The receptor source for this set is an adult with an advanced solid tumor such as melanoma, head and neck, liver or kidney cancer.

The genes are TRBV15 and TRBJ2-1; D gene ambiguous. V dropped 0 bases and J dropped 8 bases, with 8 bases sitting between them. The CDR3 covers 13 residues. Germline loops: CDR1 LNHNV, CDR2 YYDKDF (reference sequence). Here the CDR3 reads CATSRELDYEQFF. The CDR3 DNA is TGTGCCACCAGCAGAGAGCTCGACTATGAGCAGTTCTTC. The entire variable domain, with the rest obtained from reference TRBV15 and TRBJ2-1, is as follows: DAMVIQNPRYQVTQFGKPVTLSCSQTLNHNVMYWYQQKSSQAPKLLFHYYDKDFNNEADTPDNFQSRRPNTSFCFLDIRSPGLGDTAMYLCATSRELDYEQFFGPGTRLTVL.

The chain uses TRBV5-6 and TRBJ2-5; no clear D gene. The CDR3 runs 13 residues. V was trimmed by 6 bases and J by 3 bases, leaving 12 bases between them. Per germline, CDR1 SGHDT and CDR2 YYEEEE. CDR3: CASNKMVKETQYF. The CDR3 coding sequence is TGTGCCAGCAATAAGATGGTGAAAGAGACCCAGTACTTC.

The chain joins TRBV27 to TRBJ1-5, with 7 positions matching TRBD1. The CDR3 has 16 amino acids. Trimming removed 0 bases from V and 2 bases from J; junction bases left unmatched: 4. Germline CDR1 MNHEY, CDR2 SMNVEV (reference sequence). This CDR3 is CASSLSNTGGNQPQHF. The DNA of the CDR3 is TGTGCCAGCAGTTTATCAAATACAGGGGGCAATCAGCCCCAGCATTTT.

In this sample, this clone turned up a few times. The chain has TRBV7-9 and TRBJ2-2; 10 nucleotides align to TRBD1. Germline lookup yields CDR1 SEHNR and CDR2 FQNEAQ (reference sequence). CDR3 length equals 18 residues. Unmatched junction bases numbered 16, after V lost 5 bases and J lost 7 bases. CDR3 bases: TGTGCCAGCAGCATCCCCCCCGAGACAGGGGGCTTCGGCGGGGAGCTGTTTTTT. Its protein product is CASSIPPETGGFGGELFF. Filled out from reference TRBV7-9 and TRBJ2-2, the complete variable domain reads DTGVSQNPRHKITKRGQNVTFRCDPISEHNRLYWYRQTLGQGPEFLTYFQNEAQLEKSRLLSDRFSAERPKGSFSTLEIQRTEQGDSAMYLCASSIPPETGGFGGELFFGEGSRLTVL.

The rearrangement joins TRBV6-1 to TRBJ2-5; D unresolved. The CDR3 has 13 residues. Germline V gene data show CDR1 as MNHNS and CDR2 as SASEGT. V was shortened by 1 base and J by 2 bases, with 5 bases between the two germline ends. The CDR3 loop reads CASSEVRQETQYF. As DNA, the CDR3 is TGTGCCAGCAGTGAAGTCAGGCAAGAGACCCAGTACTTC.

This chain joins TRBV7-3 and TRBJ2-5, with 9 bases lining up with TRBD2. Germline lookup yields CDR1 SGHTA and CDR2 FQGTGA. The CDR3 loop spans 16 amino acids. J gave up 4 bases and V 3 bases, and 9 bases lay outside the gene matches. CDR3 bases: TGTGCCAGCAGCTTGGGCGGGAGGGCGGTCGGAGAGACCCAGTACTTC. It encodes CASSLGGRAVGETQYF.

This chain joins TRBV9 and TRBJ1-5; possibly TRBD1 for D (5 bases). The V gene lost 4 bases and the J gene lost 3 bases, with 14 bases spanning the gap. Germline CDR1 SGDLS, CDR2 YYNGEE. The CDR3 is 15 amino acids. CDR3 DNA: TGTGCCAGCAGCCTAGGCGGGGGGGACAATCAGCCCCAGCATTTT. It yields the protein CASSLGGGDNQPQHF.